Detailed here is one T cell receptor (beta chain). What it binds is not known. This entry comes from a study of CD8+ T cells in alopecia areata. Study details: Treated patients swallowed 5 to 10 mg of oral tofacitinib twice daily. Dosing spanned 6 to 18 months on tofacitinib, then 6 months off drug. Study-wide results and limits: One nonresponder leaves baseline CD8+ expansion's link to response uncertain.

Sequencing used cDNA as its template, made by extracting RNA and reverse transcribing it. TCRdb's table, derived via immunoSEQ multiplex PCR, lists solely in-frame clones and lacks some. This sample has about 220,000 clones, with approximately 57% found just once. Treatment of the sample: oral pan-JAK inhibitor, 5-10 mg twice daily. V dropped 4 bases and J dropped 7 bases, with 23 bases sitting between them. CDR3 length: 18 residues. Germline V gene sequence: CDR1 SNHLY, CDR2 FYNNEI. The sequence was obtained from a human donor with alopecia areata. The input for sequencing was CD4+ T cells sorted from blood, taken at week 4, from a patient treated with tofacitinib. The rearrangement uses TRBV2 and TRBJ1-6; no clear D. CDR3 DNA: TGTGCCAGCAGTGCAATCGCAGCTGTGGGGTATGGCAATTCACCCCTCCACTTT. As protein: CASSAIAAVGYGNSPLHF.